These 21 T cell receptor beta chains share one sample of origin, sequenced in a study of T cells after yellow fever vaccination. TCRdb passed the 5' RACE reads through MiXCR, listing each CDR3 protein once. The sample lists 300,000 to 400,000 distinct CDR3 sequences; about 9.5% were seen once. Sequences were derived from PBMCs, sampled on the day of the first yellow fever vaccination. The receptors stem from a man younger than 35 who received the YFV17D yellow fever vaccine.

This clonotype occurred a few times. The chain is built from TRBV25-1 and TRBJ1-6; D gene uncertain. Germline V gives CDR1 MGHDK, CDR2 SYGVNS. The CDR3 runs to 14 residues. V lost 3 bases and J lost 7, with 10 bases in between. CDR3 in DNA: TGTGCCAGCAGTGATAACTTTTCCAATTCACCCCTCCACTTT. This codes for CASSDNFSNSPLHF.

There are a few counts of this clonotype. The CDR3 protein is CASSYRTGQETQYF. The CDR3, as DNA: TGTGCCAGCAGTTACCGGACAGGACAAGAGACCCAGTACTTC. The V gene is TRBV6-5, the J gene TRBJ2-5, with 7 bases fitting TRBD1. Germline loops: CDR1 MNHEY, CDR2 SVGAGI. Trimming took 2 bases from V and 2 from J; bases not matched to a gene: 2. CDR3 length: 14 amino acids.

This chain links TRBV19 with TRBJ2-1; 8 nucleotides line up with TRBD2. The germline V gene has CDR1 LNHDA and CDR2 SQIVND (reference sequence). Trimming at V came to 5 bases and at J to 0 bases, leaving 3 bases not matched to a gene. This CDR3 is built from 15 residues. The CDR3 sequence: CASSGLAGSYNEQFF. DNA of the CDR3: TGTGCCAGTAGTGGGCTAGCGGGCTCCTACAATGAGCAGTTCTTC.

This clonotype came up a few times. The chain is built from TRBV11-2 and TRBJ2-3, with TRBD1 matching over 9 bases. The germline gives CDR1 SGHAT, CDR2 FQNNGV. This CDR3 is 18 amino acids long. Trimming removed 3 bases from V and 4 bases from J; junction bases left unmatched: 14. Here the CDR3 DNA reads TGTGCCAGCAGCTTCCCGGGACGGACAGGGGAGTTGGCAGATACGCAGTATTTT. It translates to CASSFPGRTGELADTQYF. The variable domain in full, with the rest retrieved from reference TRBV11-2 and TRBJ2-3, is EAGVAQSPRYKIIEKRQSVAFWCNPISGHATLYWYQQILGQGPKLLIQFQNNGVVDDSQLPKDRFSAERLKGVDSTLKIQPAKLEDSAVYLCASSFPGRTGELADTQYFGPGTRLTVL.

This chain uses TRBV11-1 with TRBJ1-4; D is possibly TRBD1 (5 bases). Germline V gene data show CDR1 as SGHAT and CDR2 as FQDESV (reference sequence). The CDR3 runs to 18 residues. The germline V and J ends were trimmed by 5 bases and 8 bases, with 27 bases remaining between them. The CDR3 bases are TGTGCCAGCAGCCATCCCCAGAGCCGACAGCCGGGAGGAGAAAAACTGTTTTTT. Protein product: CASSHPQSRQPGGEKLFF.

The V call is TRBV5-1, the J call TRBJ2-3; 8 bases map to TRBD2. The CDR3 is 17 residues long. Trimming took 3 bases from V and 0 from J; bases not matched to a gene: 9. Per the germline V gene, CDR1 is SGHRS and CDR2 is YFSETQ. For the CDR3, the DNA is TGCGCCAGCAGCTCCCAACCTAGCGGGCAGAGCACAGATACGCAGTATTTT. It yields the protein CASSSQPSGQSTDTQYF.

The chain employs TRBV5-8 and TRBJ2-7; D might be TRBD1 (5 bases). Trimming removed 2 bases at V and 5 bases at J, with 8 bases between. The germline gives CDR1 SGHTS, CDR2 YDEGEE. This CDR3 is 12 amino acids long. The CDR3 coding sequence is TGTGCCAGCAGCTTAACCAGGGACGAGCAGTACGTC. Amino acid sequence: CASSLTRDEQYV.

This clonotype has at least ten counts. The rearrangement uses TRBV6-2 or TRBV6-3 and TRBJ2-7, with a weak D call TRBD2 (6 bases). Germline CDR1 reads MNHEY; CDR2 reads SVGEGT. Trimming removed 2 bases at V and 0 bases at J, with 8 bases between. The CDR3 has 14 amino acids. Here the CDR3 reads CASSYGGNSYEQYF. The CDR3 DNA follows: TGTGCCAGCAGTTACGGGGGGAACTCCTACGAGCAGTACTTC.

The chain recombines TRBV12-3 or TRBV12-4 with TRBJ1-1; D is ambiguous. The CDR3 has 15 amino acids. Trimming shortened V by 5 bases and J by 0 bases, and 13 bases separated the two germline ends. The CDR3 coding sequence is TGTGCCAGCAGTCCTGGCCTAATCATGAACACTGAAGCTTTCTTT. Translation: CASSPGLIMNTEAFF.

This clonotype occurred a few times. The J gene is TRBJ2-2, the V gene TRBV7-3, with a weak D call TRBD1 (5 bases). This CDR3 is built from 15 residues. V lost 2 bases to trimming and J lost 3 bases, with 10 bases between them. Germline V gives CDR1 SGHTA, CDR2 FQGTGA. CDR3 nucleotides: TGTGCCAGCAGCTTATCCGACAGAGACACCGGGGAGCTGTTTTTT. Amino acid sequence: CASSLSDRDTGELFF.

The V call is TRBV7-2, the J call TRBJ1-4, with 7 bases fitting TRBD1. The CDR3 contains 14 residues. With 3 bases clipped from V and 8 bases from J, the junction kept 6 bases outside the gene matches. Per the germline V gene, CDR1 is SGHTA and CDR2 is FQGNSA. The CDR3 loop is CASSFTGVGEKLFF. CDR3 sequence (DNA): TGTGCCAGCAGCTTTACAGGGGTGGGAGAAAAACTGTTTTTT.

This clonotype was observed a handful of times. The V call is TRBV11-2, the J call TRBJ1-1, with D possibly TRBD1 on 5 matching bases. Looked up from germline, CDR1 is SGHAT and CDR2 is FQNNGV. The CDR3 extends over 16 amino acids. Deletions cut 0 bases from V and 3 bases from J, with 14 bases between. The CDR3: CASSLDPWGADTEAFF. The DNA for the CDR3 is TGTGCCAGCAGCTTAGATCCCTGGGGCGCGGACACTGAAGCTTTCTTT. The variable domain in full, with the rest retrieved from reference TRBV11-2 and TRBJ1-1, is EAGVAQSPRYKIIEKRQSVAFWCNPISGHATLYWYQQILGQGPKLLIQFQNNGVVDDSQLPKDRFSAERLKGVDSTLKIQPAKLEDSAVYLCASSLDPWGADTEAFFGQGTRLTVV.

This clonotype was counted only a few times. This rearrangement joins TRBV29-1 to TRBJ2-1; a weak D match, TRBD2 (7 bases). Trimming took off 4 bases at V and 7 bases at J, with 17 bases between the two ends. In germline, CDR1 is SQVTM, CDR2 ANQGSEA. The CDR3 has 14 residues. As DNA, the CDR3 is TGCAGCGTTGCCCGGGGGGCCGAAGGGAATGAGCAGTTCTTC. It translates to CSVARGAEGNEQFF.

This clonotype has a count of ten or more. The V gene is TRBV7-3, the J gene TRBJ1-5, with D possibly TRBD1 on 5 matching bases. Germline loops: CDR1 SGHTA, CDR2 FQGTGA. CDR3 length equals 15 residues. Trimming left V 3 bases short and J 5 bases short, with 14 bases between. The chain's CDR3 is CASSLWAGPYQPQHF. CDR3 sequence (DNA): TGTGCCAGCAGCTTGTGGGCAGGGCCGTATCAGCCCCAGCATTTT.

The chain links TRBV7-2 to TRBJ1-3; D gene uncertain. The CDR3 is 12 amino acids. The germline V gene has CDR1 SGHTA and CDR2 FQGNSA. V dropped 6 bases and J dropped 9 bases, with 12 bases sitting between them. CDR3 coding DNA: TGTGCCAGCAGGCCTTATCGCGGCACCATATATTTT. It codes for CASRPYRGTIYF.

This clonotype turned up a few times. This chain uses TRBV4-3 with TRBJ1-6, with a weak D call TRBD1 (5 bases). Deletions cut 0 bases from V and 7 bases from J, with 16 bases between. The V gene's germline CDR1 is LGHNA and CDR2 YSLEER. This CDR3 contains 17 residues. The CDR3 loop reads CASSQEFGGAGNSPLHF. DNA for the CDR3: TGCGCCAGCAGCCAAGAATTTGGAGGGGCTGGGAATTCACCCCTCCACTTT.

Ten or more counts support this clonotype. The rearrangement uses TRBV29-1 and TRBJ2-5; 7 nucleotides match TRBD2. Trimming cost V 2 bases and J 2 bases; bases outside gene matches: 8. Germline V gene data show CDR1 as SQVTM and CDR2 as ANQGSEA. This CDR3 has 15 residues. CDR3 nucleotides: TGCAGCGTTGAAAGGGAGGGGAACCTTCAAGAGACCCAGTACTTC. Amino acids: CSVEREGNLQETQYF. Looking up the rest from reference TRBV29-1 and TRBJ2-5 gives the full variable domain: SAVISQKPSRDICQRGTSLTIQCQVDSQVTMMFWYRQQPGQSLTLIATANQGSEATYESGFVIDKFPISRPNLTFSTLTVSNMSPEDSSIYLCSVEREGNLQETQYFGPGTRLLVL.

The V and J genes are TRBV7-6 and TRBJ2-1, with D uncertain. The CDR3 has 14 amino acids. V was clipped by 3 bases and J by 7 bases, with 13 bases between them. Germline V gene lookup returns CDR1 SGHVS and CDR2 FNYEAQ. The CDR3 loop reads CASSLGPGRNEQFF. The CDR3 region has the DNA TGTGCCAGCAGCTTGGGTCCGGGTAGGAATGAGCAGTTCTTC.

The chain recombines TRBV5-5 with TRBJ1-1; no clear D gene. Germline V gene data show CDR1 as SGHKS and CDR2 as YYEKEE (reference sequence). The CDR3 has 15 residues. V was clipped by 2 bases and J by 3 bases, with 14 bases between them. The CDR3 reads CASSLPSSGYTEAFF. The CDR3 nucleotides read TGTGCCAGCAGCTTACCCTCCTCGGGATACACTGAAGCTTTCTTT.

This clonotype was found a few times. The rearrangement joins TRBV5-1 to TRBJ2-1; D gene uncertain. V lost 2 bases to trimming and J lost 2 bases, with 8 bases between them. The CDR3 contains 14 residues. CDR1 is SGHRS and CDR2 is YFSETQ in the germline V gene. The CDR3 DNA follows: TGCGCCAGCAGCTTACAGCTCACCTACAATGAGCAGTTCTTC. Its translation is CASSLQLTYNEQFF.

This clonotype has only a few counts. The rearrangement links TRBV29-1 to TRBJ2-1; 8 bases map to TRBD2. Trimming took 7 bases from V and 12 from J; bases not matched to a gene: 8. The CDR3 consists of 11 residues. Germline CDR1 reads SQVTM; CDR2 reads ANQGSEA. CDR3 bases: TGCAGCGCCGGGGGGGGGACGGGGCAGTTCTTC. Translating it yields CSAGGGTGQFF.